These 4 T cell receptor beta chains came from one sample sequenced in a study of Ad26.COV2.S vaccination and SARS-CoV-2 variants (dated by TCRdb to the early 2020s). The time point label for this specimen denotes: individuals recovered from natural SARS-CoV-2 infection. The library was produced with the immunoSEQ multiplex PCR assay. This is the immuneACCESS table as TCRdb keeps it, with only in-frame sequences that have V and J called. A part of the clones is gone; compared with another copy, unresolved V genes explain less than half, and the rest is unexplained. This sample holds about 350,000 clones; just over 90% were observed only once. 3.5% to 4.5% of the sample is taken by the ten largest. Here the sequenced sample was peripheral blood, taken after recovery from COVID-19. Every receptor here comes from a human donor who had recovered from COVID-19.

The genes are TRBV4-1 and TRBJ1-2; 7 nucleotides align to TRBD1. V lost 0 bases to trimming and J lost 3 bases; unmatched junction nucleotides: 10. The germline CDR1 and CDR2 sequences are MGHRA and YSYEKL. This CDR3 region has 17 residues. CDR3 nucleotide sequence: TGCGCCAGCAGCCAAGATTGGACAGGCGGGCCGGACTATGGCTACACCTTC. It yields the protein CASSQDWTGGPDYGYTF.

This clone has more than one count but fewer than ten. V is TRBV6-2 or TRBV6-3 and J is TRBJ2-7; 8 nucleotides agree with TRBD1. The CDR3 runs to 15 residues. Germline CDR1 reads MNHEY; CDR2 reads SVGEGT. J lost 1 base, V lost 3 bases, and 5 bases had no gene match. The CDR3 DNA follows: TGTGCCAGCAGTTATCGGACAGGGTTTTCCTACGAGCAGTACTTC. This encodes CASSYRTGFSYEQYF.

This clone was detected once. The chain has TRBV18 and TRBJ2-7; 9 bases agree with TRBD1. The CDR3 has 17 amino acids. With V trimmed by 5 bases and J by 0 bases, 11 bases remained unmatched. The germline V gene has CDR1 KGHSH and CDR2 LQKENI. The CDR3 coding sequence is TGTGCCAGCTCAGGGAGGACAGGGGTTATGGGCTCCTACGAGCAGTACTTC. It specifies CASSGRTGVMGSYEQYF. The entire variable domain, with the rest obtained from reference TRBV18 and TRBJ2-7, is as follows: NAGVMQNPRHLVRRRGQEARLRCSPMKGHSHVYWYRQLPEEGLKFMVYLQKENIIDESGMPKERFSAEFPKEGPSILRIQQVVRGDSAAYFCASSGRTGVMGSYEQYFGPGTRLTVT.

The chain has TRBV6-1 and TRBJ1-1, with D possibly being TRBD1 (6 bases). This CDR3 region has 17 residues. Germline V CDR1 and CDR2: MNHNS, SASEGT. V was pared by 1 base and J by 0 bases, with 15 bases between. CDR3 nucleotides: TGTGCCAGCAGTGAAGGGTCCGGCTGGACAGTGAACACTGAAGCTTTCTTT. Translation gives CASSEGSGWTVNTEAFF.